The rows below give T cell receptor beta chains drawn from one sample of a study of blood T cell repertoires in COVID-19. Clones were sequenced by immunoSEQ multiplex PCR, and TCRdb holds only the in-frame ones, with some missing. The table includes 250,000 to 300,000 clones, around nine tenths detected once. The sample consisted of peripheral blood. All receptors come from a woman aged 55-75 years with acute or convalescent COVID-19. The CDR3 runs from the conserved cysteine through the conserved F or W. A D gene is named only where the DNA matches it firmly. Rows give clone size only sometimes, using once, few, many, or a class for an expanded clone.

cdr3_aa,cdr3_nt,d_call,cdr3_length,v_call,j_call,clone_size
CASSQDKVVAKNIQYF,TGTGCCAGCAGCCAAGACAAGGTCGTAGCCAAAAACATTCAGTACTTC,.,16,TRBV5-4,TRBJ2-4,.
CASGGNSGWGTEAFF,TGTGCCAGCGGAGGGAATTCGGGATGGGGCACTGAAGCTTTCTTT,.,15,TRBV7-9,TRBJ1-1,.
CASSTQLAKNIQYF,TGTGCCAGCAGTACTCAACTAGCCAAAAACATTCAGTACTTC,.,14,TRBV2,TRBJ2-4,.
CASSQDCPEGPLVSPLHF,TGTGCCAGCAGCCAAGATTGCCCGGAGGGGCCTCTTGTCTCACCCCTCCACTTT,.,18,TRBV3-1/TRBV3-2,TRBJ1-6,.
CASSSGEGTEAFF,TGTGCCAGCAGCTCCGGGGAAGGCACTGAAGCTTTCTTT,.,13,TRBV7-3,TRBJ1-1,.
CASSQERTDISNQPQHF,TGCGCCAGCAGCCAAGAGAGGACAGACATTAGCAATCAGCCCCAGCATTTT,.,17,TRBV4-3,TRBJ1-5,.
CASTPPDRSYEQYF,TGTGCCAGCACTCCCCCCGACAGATCCTACGAGCAGTACTTC,.,14,TRBV28,TRBJ2-7,.
CASRPPGLADYNEQFF,TGTGCCAGTAGGCCCCCCGGGCTAGCGGATTACAATGAGCAGTTCTTC,TRBD2,16,TRBV19,TRBJ2-1,.
CASSQDGGGANTEAFF,TGCGCCAGCAGCCAAGATGGGGGGGGCGCGAACACTGAAGCTTTCTTT,.,16,TRBV4-1,TRBJ1-1,once
CASSVQGGSSSNEQFF,TGTGCCAGCAGTGTACAGGGCGGGAGCTCGTCAAATGAGCAGTTCTTC,.,16,TRBV6-2/TRBV6-3,TRBJ2-1,.
CASSEGGSGNTIYF,TGCGCCAGCAGCGAGGGAGGCTCTGGAAACACCATATATTTT,.,14,TRBV5-1,TRBJ1-3,once
CATSRDRIGWSEQYF,TGTGCCACCAGCAGAGATCGGATAGGATGGAGCGAGCAGTACTTC,.,15,TRBV15,TRBJ2-7,.
CASSYGTGRTGELFF,TGTGCCAGCAGTTACGGGACAGGGAGGACCGGGGAGCTGTTTTTT,TRBD1,15,TRBV6-5,TRBJ2-2,.
CASSLALDYGYTF,TGTGCCAGCAGCTTAGCCCTAGACTATGGCTACACCTTC,.,13,TRBV7-9,TRBJ1-2,.
CASSVAGGARSYEQYF,TGTGCCAGCAGCGTAGCAGGGGGAGCGAGATCCTACGAGCAGTACTTC,TRBD1,16,TRBV9,TRBJ2-7,.
CASNPGENYGYTF,TGTGCCAGCAACCCTGGGGAGAACTATGGCTACACCTTC,.,13,TRBV28,TRBJ1-2,.
CASSLTENQGVGNTIYF,TGTGCCAGCAGCCTAACTGAGAACCAGGGGGTCGGAAACACCATATATTTT,TRBD1,17,TRBV4-2,TRBJ1-3,.
CASSSRGGTEFYGYTF,TGTGCCAGCAGCTCCCGTGGGGGGACAGAGTTTTATGGCTACACCTTC,TRBD1,16,TRBV9,TRBJ1-2,.
CASSLHSGGPVYGYTF,TGTGCCAGCAGTTTACACTCCGGGGGGCCCGTCTATGGCTACACCTTC,.,16,TRBV28,TRBJ1-2,.
CASSFMLRGESTNYGYTF,TGTGCCAGCAGTTTTATGTTACGGGGGGAATCTACTAACTATGGCTACACCTTC,.,18,TRBV28,TRBJ1-2,.
CASTNQGASEAFF,TGTGCCAGCACAAACCAGGGGGCATCTGAAGCTTTCTTT,TRBD1,13,TRBV2,TRBJ1-1,.
CASSPGRTAFTGELFF,TGTGCCAGCAGCCCAGGGCGGACAGCATTCACCGGGGAGCTGTTTTTT,.,16,TRBV7-6,TRBJ2-2,.
CASLEGGANTEAFF,TGCGCCAGCCTTGAAGGAGGGGCGAACACTGAAGCTTTCTTT,.,14,TRBV5-1,TRBJ1-1,.
CASSLFSAGAGNEQFF,TGTGCCAGCAGTTTATTTTCGGCGGGAGCAGGCAATGAGCAGTTCTTC,TRBD2,16,TRBV27,TRBJ2-1,.
CSASSTGVGNQPQHF,TGCAGTGCCAGTTCTACAGGGGTGGGCAATCAGCCCCAGCATTTT,TRBD1,15,TRBV20-1,TRBJ1-5,.
CASSTRTGVRYGYTF,TGTGCCAGCAGCACCCGGACAGGGGTTCGCTATGGCTACACCTTC,TRBD1,15,TRBV7-9,TRBJ1-2,once
CAYHRDLTEAFF,TGTGCCTACCACAGGGATCTCACTGAAGCTTTCTTT,.,12,TRBV30,TRBJ1-1,.
CASTIGAGNQPQHF,TGTGCCAGCACGATTGGGGCAGGGAATCAGCCCCAGCATTTT,.,14,TRBV7-9,TRBJ1-5,.
CASSPFRGETYEQYF,TGTGCCAGCAGCCCCTTTCGGGGGGAAACCTACGAGCAGTACTTC,TRBD2,15,TRBV7-2,TRBJ2-7,.
CASSQDPARTEAFF,TGCGCCAGCAGCCAAGATCCTGCGAGGACTGAAGCTTTCTTT,.,14,TRBV4-3,TRBJ1-1,.
CASSLARRQTYGYTF,TGTGCCAGCAGCTTAGCAAGGCGACAGACCTATGGCTACACCTTC,.,15,TRBV7-2,TRBJ1-2,.
CASSYTTGSQETQYF,TGCGCCAGCAGCTACACGACAGGGTCGCAAGAGACCCAGTACTTC,TRBD1,15,TRBV5-1,TRBJ2-5,.
CASSWAGSSTDTQYF,TGTGCCAGCAGCTGGGCAGGTTCTAGCACAGATACGCAGTATTTT,.,15,TRBV7-3,TRBJ2-3,.
CASSFRGPGNTIYF,TGTGCCAGCAGTTTTAGGGGCCCCGGAAACACCATATATTTT,.,14,TRBV27,TRBJ1-3,.
CASSLDASARGEQYF,TGCGCCAGCAGCTTGGATGCTAGCGCCAGGGGGGAGCAGTACTTC,.,15,TRBV5-1,TRBJ2-7,.
CASSPGQGNTEAFF,TGCGCCAGCAGCCCGGGACAGGGCAACACTGAAGCTTTCTTT,TRBD1,14,TRBV4-1,TRBJ1-1,.
CASSPSGTGGYSPLHF,TGTGCCAGCTCACCCTCCGGGACAGGGGGTTATTCACCCCTCCACTTT,TRBD1,16,TRBV18,TRBJ1-6,.
CASSLTGNTEAFF,TGCGCCAGCAGCTTAACTGGGAACACTGAAGCTTTCTTT,.,13,TRBV4-3,TRBJ1-1,.
CASSYSGGTEAFF,TGTGCCAGCAGTTACTCAGGGGGCACTGAAGCTTTCTTT,.,13,TRBV6-5,TRBJ1-1,.
CAWLDREVSYNEQFF,TGTGCCTGGCTGGACAGGGAAGTTTCCTACAATGAGCAGTTCTTC,TRBD1,15,TRBV30,TRBJ2-1,.
CASSNLYGDTSNQPQHF,TGTGCCAGCAGTAACCTCTACGGGGACACTAGCAATCAGCCCCAGCATTTT,.,17,TRBV6-2/TRBV6-3,TRBJ1-5,once
CASRGTGNTEAFF,TGTGCCAGCAGGGGGACAGGGAACACTGAAGCTTTCTTT,TRBD1,13,TRBV6-5,TRBJ1-1,.
CASSYDSGLGYEQYF,TGTGCCAGCAGTTACGATAGCGGGTTGGGATACGAGCAGTACTTC,TRBD2,15,TRBV6-2/TRBV6-3,TRBJ2-7,.
CASSMAGANYGYTF,TGTGCCAGTAGTATGGCGGGAGCTAACTATGGCTACACCTTC,.,14,TRBV19,TRBJ1-2,.
CASQNTGNQPQHF,TGTGCCAGTCAAAACACCGGCAATCAGCCCCAGCATTTT,.,13,TRBV12-3/TRBV12-4,TRBJ1-5,.
CASSTGGPNYEQYF,TGTGCCAGCAGTACCGGCGGGCCGAACTACGAGCAGTACTTC,.,14,TRBV6-2/TRBV6-3,TRBJ2-7,.
CASSMPSGRYEQYF,TGTGCCAGTAGTATGCCTAGCGGTCGTTACGAGCAGTACTTC,TRBD2,14,TRBV19,TRBJ2-7,.
CASSLDSEVTGELFF,TGCGCCAGCAGCCTTGACTCGGAGGTCACCGGGGAGCTGTTTTTT,.,15,TRBV5-1,TRBJ2-2,once
CASSLGQGHYGYTF,TGTGCCAGCAGTTTGGGACAGGGGCACTATGGCTACACCTTC,TRBD1,14,TRBV2,TRBJ1-2,.
CASSVLAGGPGNTGELFF,TGTGCCAGCAGCGTCTTAGCGGGAGGGCCCGGTAACACCGGGGAGCTGTTTTTT,TRBD2,18,TRBV9,TRBJ2-2,once
CASSIGRAPTDTQYF,TGTGCCAGTAGTATCGGCAGGGCTCCCACAGATACGCAGTATTTT,.,15,TRBV19,TRBJ2-3,.
CASSLEGEGGYTF,TGCGCCAGCAGCTTGGAGGGGGAGGGCGGCTACACCTTC,.,13,TRBV5-1,TRBJ1-2,.
CASSLAGTGTGNTIYF,TGTGCCAGCAGCTTAGCGGGGACAGGGACTGGAAACACCATATATTTT,TRBD1,16,TRBV7-8,TRBJ1-3,.
CASSPSEDNTEAFF,TGTGCCAGCAGCCCCTCTGAGGATAACACTGAAGCTTTCTTT,.,14,TRBV7-8,TRBJ1-1,.
CASSPTSGRSDTQYF,TGTGCCAGCAGCCCGACTAGCGGGAGATCAGATACGCAGTATTTT,TRBD2,15,TRBV7-2,TRBJ2-3,.